Listed below are T cell receptor beta chains from one sample, sequenced in a study of radiation and T cells in renal cell carcinoma. Profiling relied on immunoSEQ multiplex PCR, and the TCRdb table lists in-frame clones only, not all of them. This sample carries almost 8,500 clones, roughly 66% of them seen once, and the ten largest clones take roughly 20%. The sequenced sample was tumor tissue, obtained from a patient whose treatment was nephrectomy without radiotherapy. These receptors were collected from a man aged 55-75 years with renal cell carcinoma. Both conserved end residues are part of each CDR3. The D gene is left open where the match is weak. Part of the rows lack a size; the others show once, few, many or a class for expanded clones.

J: TRBJ2-1; V: TRBV9; D: TRBD1; size: .; CDR3: CASSVGGTGGNEQFF; DNA: TGTGCCAGCAGCGTAGGTGGGACAGGGGGAAATGAGCAGTTCTTC
J: TRBJ1-6; V: TRBV30; D: .; size: .; CDR3: CAWSGRARGNSPLHF; DNA: TGTGCCTGGAGTGGAAGGGCCAGGGGTAATTCACCCCTCCACTTT
J: TRBJ1-4; V: TRBV13; D: .; size: .; CDR3: CASSLGRQDPGTNEKLFF; DNA: TGTGCCAGCAGCTTAGGGCGGCAGGACCCGGGAACTAATGAAAAACTGTTTTTT
J: TRBJ2-1; V: TRBV6-6; D: .; size: once; CDR3: CASNRDSSYNEQFF; DNA: TGTGCCAGTAACCGGGACTCTTCCTACAATGAGCAGTTCTTC
J: TRBJ1-1; V: TRBV7-3; D: TRBD1; size: .; CDR3: CASSSDRGATEAFF; DNA: TGTGCCAGCAGCAGCGACAGGGGCGCGACTGAAGCTTTCTTT
J: TRBJ1-1; V: TRBV5-8; D: .; size: .; CDR3: CASSLIEGMNTEAFF; DNA: TGTGCCAGCAGCTTGATAGAGGGGATGAACACTGAAGCTTTCTTT
J: TRBJ1-2; V: TRBV7-2; D: .; size: .; CDR3: CASSFWGQSYGYTF; DNA: TGTGCCAGCAGCTTTTGGGGCCAGAGCTATGGCTACACCTTC
J: TRBJ2-3; V: TRBV4-3; D: TRBD2; size: once; CDR3: CASSQRAGVLDTQYF; DNA: TGCGCCAGCAGCCAAAGGGCGGGGGTGTTGGATACGCAGTATTTT
J: TRBJ2-1; V: TRBV6-4; D: .; size: .; CDR3: CASRSPPQQRNNEQFF; DNA: TGTGCCAGCAGGAGCCCCCCACAACAGCGGAACAATGAGCAGTTCTTC
J: TRBJ2-5; V: TRBV18; D: TRBD1; size: .; CDR3: CASSQDRGETQYF; DNA: TGTGCCAGCTCACAGGACAGGGGTGAGACCCAGTACTTC